This TCR beta chain was sequenced for a study of T cell responses to AZD1222 COVID-19 vaccine. This clone showed up just once. Antigen unknown. Overall study findings and caveats: Mapped onto spike, vaccine-associated CD4 TCRs spanned it and were dominant at 160-218 and 743-854. Sampling captured repertoires only after the peak T cell response.

The table came from immunoSEQ multiplex PCR; TCRdb's copy has only in-frame clones and leaves some out. The sample contains about 160,000 clones, roughly 88% of which appear only once. This specimen consisted of peripheral blood, obtained 28 days after the second AZD1222 dose. This clonotype was sampled from an adult who received the AZD1222 COVID-19 vaccine.

As DNA, the CDR3 is TGTGCCAGCAGCCCGGGACAGGGGAGTTCCTACGAGCAGTACTTC. Protein product: CASSPGQGSSYEQYF. This chain uses TRBV5-4 with TRBJ2-7, with 10 bases lining up with TRBD1. The CDR3 contains 15 residues. Germline V gene data show CDR1 as SGHNT and CDR2 as YYREEE (reference sequence). Trimming removed 4 bases from V and 1 base from J; junction bases left unmatched: 5.